The 21 T cell receptor beta chains below were found in one sample sequenced in a study of T cells in women clearing cervical HPV infection. Method: immunoSEQ multiplex PCR; TCRdb's copy keeps in-frame clones and lacks some. The table lists 25,000 to 35,000 clones. Sequencing used blood buffy coat. All receptors come from a woman aged 18-70 years with a cervical HPV16 infection that either progressed to CIN3+ or cleared (not recorded which).

Concerning this clone: Coverage ceases 3 residues before the CDR3 finishes, and the germline J gene fills in the end. V usage is TRBV10-3 and J usage is TRBJ2-1; 8 bases map to TRBD1. This CDR3 has 14 residues. Germline V gene sequence: CDR1 ENHRY, CDR2 SYGVKD. J was trimmed by 5 bases and V by 6 bases; bases with no gene match: 6. The sequenced CDR3 bases are TGTGCCATCAGGGGACAGGAGATAAACAATGAG. Its translation: CAIRGQEINNE. The complete CDR3 reads CAIRGQEINNEQFF.

Points on this clone: The read ends 3 residues early relative to the CDR3; the germline J gene fills the gap. This rearrangement joins TRBV6-1 to TRBJ2-2; possible D gene TRBD2, 7 bases. The V gene's germline CDR1 is MNHNS and CDR2 SASEGT. This CDR3 has 15 residues. The covered CDR3 bases are TGTGCCAGCAGTGCGGCGGGGGCAACTAATGAAAAG. Amino acids: CASSAAGATNEK. The entire CDR3 protein reads CASSAAGATNEKLFF.

As for this clone: The read ends 3 residues early relative to the CDR3; the germline J gene fills the gap. This chain joins TRBV6-4 and TRBJ2-3, with 11 bases fitting TRBD2. This CDR3 has 14 residues. The germline CDR1 and CDR2 sequences are MRHNA and SNTAGT. V trimming: 8 bases; J trimming: 4 bases; junction bases outside the gene matches: 5. The sequenced CDR3 bases are TGTGCCAGCGGCCTAGCGGGAGGCGCAGATACG. It encodes CASGLAGGADT. The CDR3 in its entirety is CASGLAGGADTQYF.

Concerning this clone: The CDR3 end is not reached by the read, which stops 3 residues before it; the germline J gene fills it in. The V and J genes are TRBV27 and TRBJ2-4, with D possibly TRBD2 on 5 matching bases. This CDR3 has 14 amino acids. The germline gives CDR1 MNHEY, CDR2 SMNVEV (reference sequence). V gave up 4 bases and J gave up 8 bases, with 15 bases separating them. CDR3 DNA (partial): TGTGCCAGCAGTTCCCTAGGAGGTCTACACATT. It encodes CASSSLGGLHI. The entire CDR3 sequence reads CASSSLGGLHIQYF.

Regarding this clone: Read data end 3 residues before the CDR3 end; the end is taken from the germline J gene. This chain links TRBV20-1 with TRBJ2-2; possibly TRBD2 for D (7 bases). The V gene lost 3 bases and the J gene lost 4 bases, with 12 bases spanning the gap. Germline V lookup: CDR1 DFQATT, CDR2 SNEGSKA (reference sequence). The CDR3 totals 14 residues. The DNA read from the CDR3 is TGCAGTGCTAGTGAGGGGGGGTCCACCGGGGAG. This gives the protein CSASEGGSTGE. The full CDR3 protein is CSASEGGSTGELFF.

Worth noting for this clone: The read halts 3 residues ahead of the CDR3 end, with the missing end drawn from the germline J gene. V is TRBV7-3 and J is TRBJ2-3, with no clear D. CDR1 and CDR2 from the germline V gene are SGHTA and FQGTGA. This CDR3 spans 13 amino acids. V was clipped by 5 bases and J by 5 bases, with 11 bases between them. The CDR3 DNA, read in part, is TGTGCCAGCAGCCGACTGATACAAGATACG. Amino acid sequence: CASSRLIQDT. The full CDR3 protein reads CASSRLIQDTQYF. The entire variable domain, with the rest obtained from reference TRBV7-3 and TRBJ2-3, is as follows: GAGVSQTPSNKVTEKGKYVELRCDPISGHTALYWYRQSLGQGPEFLIYFQGTGAADDSGLPNDRFFAVRPEGSVSTLKIQRTERGDSAVYLCASSRLIQDTQYFGPGTRLTVL.

As for this clone: The read finishes 3 residues shy of the CDR3 end, and the germline J gene is used to complete it. The J gene is TRBJ2-1, the V gene TRBV5-1, with unresolved D. The germline CDR1 and CDR2 sequences are SGHRS and YFSETQ. The V gene lost 0 bases and the J gene lost 0 bases, with 4 bases spanning the gap. CDR3 length: 14 residues. CDR3 DNA (partial): TGCGCCAGCAGCTTGGAGGTCTCCTACAATGAG. Amino acids: CASSLEVSYNE. The full CDR3 protein is CASSLEVSYNEQFF.

With respect to this clone: Read sequence stops 3 residues before the CDR3 end, and the germline J gene provides the missing end. The V gene is TRBV4-1, the J gene TRBJ2-3, with 7 nucleotides matching TRBD2. V gave up 4 bases and J gave up 3 bases; unmatched junction bases: 1. The CDR3 is 13 amino acids. Per germline, CDR1 MGHRA and CDR2 YSYEKL. CDR3 sequence: CASSRGRTDTQYF. Incomplete CDR3 DNA: TGCGCCAGCAGCCGCGGGAGAACAGATACG.

On this clone itself: Read sequence stops 3 residues before the CDR3 end, and the germline J gene provides the missing end. V usage is TRBV7-3 and J usage is TRBJ2-1, with 10 bases lining up with TRBD2. The ends lost 5 bases at V and 4 bases at J; junction bases unmatched: 8. The CDR3 is 16 amino acids. Germline V lookup: CDR1 SGHTA, CDR2 FQGTGA. The covered CDR3 bases are TGTGCCAGCAGCACAGGTCGGACTAGCGGTTACAATGAG. Translated, it gives CASSTGRTSGYNE. The full CDR3 protein reads CASSTGRTSGYNEQFF.

For this clone: The read falls 3 residues short of the CDR3 end, and the missing part is taken from the germline J gene. The rearrangement links TRBV20-1 to TRBJ2-2; 10 bases align to TRBD2. Losses at the gene ends were 0 bases for V and 6 bases for J; bases not matched to a gene: 10. The CDR3 spans 17 residues. CDR1 and CDR2 (germline): DFQATT, SNEGSKA (reference sequence). The CDR3 sequence is CSARDNSGRSIAGELFF. CDR3 DNA (partial): TGCAGTGCTAGAGATAATAGCGGGAGGTCGATCGCCGGGGAG.

The CDR3 bases that were read are TGCGCCAAACAGGGGGCTGATTTTTACGAG. This codes for CAKQGADFYE. The complete CDR3 protein is CAKQGADFYEQYF. V is TRBV10-1 and J is TRBJ2-7; 9 positions agree with TRBD1. The read comes to an end 3 residues before the CDR3 does, leaving the germline J gene to fill in the end. The V gene end was trimmed by 10 bases and the J gene end by 4 bases; junction bases not matched to a gene: 8. There are 13 residues in the CDR3. The V gene's germline CDR1 is WNHNN and CDR2 SYGVQD (reference sequence).

Worth noting for this clone: At one of its ends the junction is not consistent with the germline gene, which may arise from a read error. With the read ending 3 residues before the CDR3 end, the germline J gene is used to fill in that end. The V gene is TRBV6-1, the J gene TRBJ2-3, with a weak D call TRBD2 (5 bases). The CDR3 sequence is 14 residues long. Looked up from germline, CDR1 is MNHNS and CDR2 is SASEGT. The DNA read from the CDR3 is TGTGCCAACAGTGACGCGGGCGGAACAGATACG. Translation gives CANSDAGGTDT. The CDR3 as a whole reads CANSDAGGTDTQYF.

The CDR3 is CASSEAGGTPTKNIQYF. Incomplete CDR3 DNA: TGTGCCAGCAGTGAAGCTGGCGGGACACCCACCAAAAACATT. The chain combines TRBV6-1 with TRBJ2-4, with D tentatively TRBD1 or TRBD2 (6 bases each). The read is 3 residues too short to cover the CDR3 end, so that end is filled in from the germline J gene. CDR1 is MNHNS, CDR2 SASEGT, per germline. The CDR3 runs to 17 residues. V was shortened by 0 bases and J by 2 bases, with 14 bases between the two germline ends.

As regards this clone: The read ends 3 residues shy of where the CDR3 ends; the end is completed using the germline J gene. The chain is built from TRBV7-8 and TRBJ2-5; TRBD1 or TRBD2 may be the D gene (6 bases each). This CDR3 is 16 amino acids long. V was clipped by 4 bases and J by 3 bases, with 18 bases between them. The germline CDR1 and CDR2 sequences are SGHVS and FQNEAQ. CDR3 DNA, as far as it was read: TGTGCCAGCAGCTCCGGGGTTGGGGGCGGGAAAGAGACC. Its protein is CASSSGVGGGKET. From start to end, the CDR3 is CASSSGVGGGKETQYF.

On this clone itself: Coverage ceases 3 residues before the CDR3 finishes, and the germline J gene fills in the end. The rearrangement uses TRBV19 and TRBJ2-2; D not resolved. Trimming cost V 3 bases and J 4 bases, with 6 bases left between them. CDR1 and CDR2 (germline): LNHDA, SQIVND (reference sequence). This CDR3 is built from 13 residues. CDR3 protein: CASSIGSTGELFF. The CDR3 DNA, read in part, is TGTGCCAGTAGTATCGGGTCCACCGGGGAG.

Regarding this clone: With the read ending 3 residues before the CDR3 end, the germline J gene is used to fill in that end. The rearrangement uses TRBV10-3 and TRBJ2-2; D is ambiguous. Germline V gene lookup returns CDR1 ENHRY and CDR2 SYGVKD. CDR3 size: 14 residues. Between the trimmed V and J ends, which lost 3 bases and 8 bases, there was a span of 13 bases. The CDR3 protein is CAISDFTAGGELFF. CDR3 bases read: TGTGCCATCAGTGACTTCACTGCAGGAGGGGAG.

Comment on this clone: The read terminates 3 residues ahead of where the CDR3 ends, so the germline J gene completes it. The J gene is TRBJ2-1, the V gene TRBV11-3, with D possibly matching TRBD2 (5 bases). Trimming left V 5 bases short and J 9 bases short, with 11 bases between. The CDR3 is made up of 12 amino acids. In germline, CDR1 is SGHNT, CDR2 YENEEA. The CDR3 sequence is CASSPTEGEQFF. Incomplete CDR3 DNA: TGTGCCAGCAGCCCCACAGAGGGTGAG.

About this clone itself: The read is 3 residues too short to cover the CDR3 end, so that end is filled in from the germline J gene. The V call is TRBV6-1, the J call TRBJ2-3; 11 nucleotides align to TRBD2. The CDR3 has 18 residues. CDR1 MNHNS and CDR2 SASEGT come from the germline V gene. Trimming at V came to 4 bases and at J to 2 bases, leaving 11 bases not matched to a gene. The DNA read from the CDR3 is TGTGCCAGCAGTGCAGCTAGCGGGAGGAGGTATCCCACAGATACG. As protein: CASSAASGRRYPTDT. The complete CDR3 sequence is CASSAASGRRYPTDTQYF.

As for this clone: The missing CDR3 end, 3 residues past where the read stops, is filled in from the germline J gene. V usage is TRBV12-3 or TRBV12-4 and J usage is TRBJ2-1, with a tentative D call TRBD1 (5 bases). This CDR3 has 15 amino acids. Trimming shortened V by 6 bases and J by 4 bases, and 16 bases separated the two germline ends. The CDR3: CASRYTGYVYNEQFF. CDR3 bases read: TGTGCCAGCAGATATACAGGTTACGTTTACAATGAG.

Comment on this clone: The read finishes 3 residues shy of the CDR3 end, and the germline J gene is used to complete it. This sequence joins TRBV20-1 and TRBJ2-1; 9 nucleotides match TRBD2. The CDR3 runs 15 residues. Trimming took 7 bases from V and 7 from J; bases not matched to a gene: 14. Germline V gives CDR1 DFQATT, CDR2 SNEGSKA (reference sequence). Incomplete CDR3 DNA: TGCAGTGTCCCAAGGCGGGGTACTAGCGGGAATGAG. It translates to CSVPRRGTSGNE. The CDR3 as a whole reads CSVPRRGTSGNEQFF.

Notes on this clone: The CDR3 end falls 3 residues outside the read, so it is completed with the germline J gene. This chain connects TRBV19 to TRBJ2-1, with a possible D match to TRBD2 (6 bases). This CDR3 has 13 residues. Between the trimmed V and J ends, which lost 9 bases and 0 bases, there was a span of 9 bases. Per the germline V gene, CDR1 is LNHDA and CDR2 is SQIVND (reference sequence). Partial CDR3 DNA: TGTGCCAGCTTGGACTACTCCTACAATGAG. It encodes CASLDYSYNE. The CDR3 in full is CASLDYSYNEQFF.